These T cell receptor beta chains were read from a single sample in a study of T cell changes during pregnancy in multiple sclerosis. Repertoires were generated with immunoSEQ multiplex PCR, while TCRdb's copy carries only in-frame clones and drops some. Of tens of thousands of clones listed, around nine tenths are singletons. Specimen: CD4+ T cells from peripheral blood mononuclear cells, collected in the second trimester of pregnancy. The receptors come from a female donor in good health, enrolled as a control in a pregnancy study. The CDR3 runs from the conserved cysteine through the conserved F or W. Each record gives: clone size, J gene, CDR3 length, D gene, V gene, CDR3 DNA, CDR3 protein. D genes are given only for firm matches. Clone size is not always given. Where it is, it says once, few, many or a class for expanded clones.

- | TRBJ2-5 | 14 | - | TRBV7-9 | TGTGCCAGCAGCCTGGCGGGCGATAAAGAGACCCAGTACTTC | CASSLAGDKETQYF
- | TRBJ2-3 | 14 | TRBD2 | TRBV6-6 | TGTGCCAGCAGTTACGGGCTAGCGGTCGATACGCAGTATTTT | CASSYGLAVDTQYF
once | TRBJ1-5 | 14 | - | TRBV4-2 | TGTGCCAGCAGCCAAGATCGGGGAAATCAGCCCCAGCATTTT | CASSQDRGNQPQHF
- | TRBJ2-2 | 16 | TRBD2 | TRBV4-1 | TGCGCCAGCAGGGATAGCGGGGGAATGAACACCGGGGAGCTGTTTTTT | CASRDSGGMNTGELFF
few | TRBJ1-3 | 16 | - | TRBV27 | TGTGCCAGCAGGTCACTACAGGTCCTCTCTGGAAACACCATATATTTT | CASRSLQVLSGNTIYF
- | TRBJ2-5 | 15 | TRBD1 | TRBV7-2 | TGTGCCAGCAGCACCACCGGGACAGCCGAAGGGACCCAGTACTTC | CASSTTGTAEGTQYF
- | TRBJ2-7 | 12 | TRBD1 | TRBV30 | TGTGCCTGGGGGGACAGGGACTACGAGCAGTACTTC | CAWGDRDYEQYF
once | TRBJ1-1 | 14 | - | TRBV7-2 | TGTGCCAGCAGCTCCGGACAGCTGAACACTGAAGCTTTCTTT | CASSSGQLNTEAFF
- | TRBJ1-3 | 17 | - | TRBV4-2 | TGTGCCAGCAGCCAACCTAGACAGAAGGGCTCTGGAAACACCATATATTTT | CASSQPRQKGSGNTIYF
- | TRBJ1-4 | 15 | - | TRBV5-6 | TGTGCCAGCAGCTTGGCCCCATACTACAATGAAAAACTGTTTTTT | CASSLAPYYNEKLFF
- | TRBJ1-2 | 16 | - | TRBV18 | TGTGCCAGCTCACCGGATTCCAGGCAGAACATCCGTGGCTACACCTTC | CASSPDSRQNIRGYTF
- | TRBJ2-3 | 15 | - | TRBV9 | TGTGCCAGCAGCGTAGGGGGGGTTAGTTCAGATACGCAGTATTTT | CASSVGGVSSDTQYF
- | TRBJ2-7 | 16 | TRBD1 | TRBV11-2 | TGTGCCAGCAGCTCCCCAAAGTCAGACAGGGGATACGAGCAGTACTTC | CASSSPKSDRGYEQYF
- | TRBJ2-1 | 14 | - | TRBV10-3 | TGTGCCATCAGTGAGGAAGACAGTTACAATGAGCAGTTCTTC | CAISEEDSYNEQFF
- | TRBJ1-4 | 13 | - | TRBV29-1 | TGCAGCGTTGCCAGGGCGGTCGGTGAAAAACTGTTTTTT | CSVARAVGEKLFF
- | TRBJ2-7 | 14 | TRBD1 | TRBV6-5 | TGTGCCAGCAGTTACCCGGACAGGGTGGGAGAGCAGTACTTC | CASSYPDRVGEQYF
- | TRBJ2-3 | 15 | TRBD2 | TRBV7-2 | TGTGCCAGCAGCTTAGTGGGACTAGCTACAGATACGCAGTATTTT | CASSLVGLATDTQYF
- | TRBJ1-4 | 14 | - | TRBV29-1 | TGCAGCGTTGAGCCGGGGAATGGTATCGGAAAACTGTTTTTT | CSVEPGNGIGKLFF
- | TRBJ1-2 | 15 | - | TRBV14 | TGTGCCAGCAGCTTAGGGGGGGTCGGAAGTCATGGCTACACCTTC | CASSLGGVGSHGYTF
- | TRBJ2-3 | 15 | - | TRBV5-4 | TGTGCCAGCAGCTCGACTAGATTTACCACAGATACGCAGTATTTT | CASSSTRFTTDTQYF
few | TRBJ2-1 | 18 | - | TRBV28 | TGTGCCAGCAGTCCCTCTCTATACCCCCCCGGAGGGAGGTATGAGCAGTTCTTC | CASSPSLYPPGGRYEQFF
- | TRBJ1-5 | 15 | - | TRBV28 | TGTGCCAGCAGTTTCCAAACAGGGTTTGACCAGCCCCAGCATTTT | CASSFQTGFDQPQHF
- | TRBJ1-1 | 12 | - | TRBV2 | TGTGCCAGCCTCGAGTTAAACACTGAAGCTTTCTTT | CASLELNTEAFF
once | TRBJ1-3 | 16 | TRBD1 | TRBV4-3 | TGCGCCAGCAGCCGATCGACAGGGTCAGGGGGAAACACCATATATTTT | CASSRSTGSGGNTIYF
- | TRBJ2-2 | 19 | TRBD1 | TRBV4-2 | TGTGCCAGCAGCCACACCGCCACGACAGGGGGGGGAAACACCGGGGAGCTGTTTTTT | CASSHTATTGGGNTGELFF
- | TRBJ2-7 | 18 | TRBD2 | TRBV4-3 | TGCGCCAGCAGCCAAGCCTCATTGATAGCGGGGGGTTCCTACGAGCAGTACTTC | CASSQASLIAGGSYEQYF
- | TRBJ1-3 | 16 | - | TRBV15 | TGTGCCACCAGCAGAGAAGGACAGATCTATGGAAACACCATATATTTT | CATSREGQIYGNTIYF
- | TRBJ1-1 | 13 | - | TRBV2 | TGTGCCAGCAGTGAGGGCAGCGGCACTGAAGCTTTCTTT | CASSEGSGTEAFF
- | TRBJ1-1 | 13 | - | TRBV5-6 | TGTGCCAGCAGCTTGGTCGGCGGGGGGTGGGCTTTCTTT | CASSLVGGGWAFF
- | TRBJ2-2 | 16 | - | TRBV5-8 | TGTGCCAGCAGCTTGGGGACAACCACGAACACCGGGGAGCTGTTTTTT | CASSLGTTTNTGELFF
- | TRBJ1-2 | 18 | - | TRBV19 | TGTGCCAGTAGTAACTGGCCCCCAACAGGGAAAACAAACTATGGCTACACCTTC | CASSNWPPTGKTNYGYTF
- | TRBJ1-6 | 15 | TRBD1 | TRBV18 | TGTGCCAGCTCGCAGGGACAGTCCTTCAATTCACCCCTCCACTTT | CASSQGQSFNSPLHF
once | TRBJ2-7 | 13 | TRBD2 | TRBV4-3 | TGCGCCAGCAGCCGGACTAGCGGCTACGAGCAGTACTTC | CASSRTSGYEQYF
- | TRBJ2-5 | 10 | - | TRBV20-1 | TGCAGTGCTAGCCATGAGACCCAGTACTTC | CSASHETQYF
- | TRBJ2-3 | 15 | - | TRBV7-2 | TGTGCCAGCAGCTTAGGGCAGGCTAGCACAGATACGCAGTATTTT | CASSLGQASTDTQYF
- | TRBJ2-3 | 13 | - | TRBV27 | TGTGCCAGCAGTTTAGCGGTCACAGATACGCAGTATTTT | CASSLAVTDTQYF
once | TRBJ2-7 | 15 | - | TRBV4-2 | TGTGCCAGCAGCCAAGATCTGCGGGGAACCTACGAGCAGTACTTC | CASSQDLRGTYEQYF
once | TRBJ2-2 | 15 | - | TRBV5-1 | TGCGCCAGCAGCTTGGTGTCAGGGGACACCGGGGAGCTGTTTTTT | CASSLVSGDTGELFF
- | TRBJ2-1 | 14 | TRBD2 | TRBV5-6 | TGTGCCAGCAGCCGAGGGCGGGGGGGCTCTGAGCAGTTCTTC | CASSRGRGGSEQFF
few | TRBJ1-2 | 13 | - | TRBV4-1 | TGCGCCAGCAGCCAAAGGGGCCCCTATGGCTACACCTTC | CASSQRGPYGYTF